Following are 25 T cell receptor beta chains from one sample sequenced in a study of Ad26.COV2.S vaccination and SARS-CoV-2 variants. TCRdb keeps only in-frame clones here, not all; method: immunoSEQ multiplex PCR. The table shows roughly 390,000 clones, with about 85% occurring only once. Treatment in this sample: some 19 received Ad26.COV2.S at low or high dose, single or two shots; 5 received placebo; per-sample allocation not given. Day 63 following the first vaccine or placebo injection was when the samples were taken. Source: peripheral blood, taken in a trial of Ad26.COV2.S vaccine versus placebo. The receptors come from a person between 18 and 60 years old who received the Ad26.COV2.S COVID-19 vaccine or a placebo.

V is TRBV9 and J is TRBJ1-4; perhaps TRBD1 as D (5 bases). The V gene's germline CDR1 is SGDLS and CDR2 YYNGEE. Trimming removed 4 bases from V and 6 bases from J, with 13 bases in between. The CDR3 is made up of 14 amino acids. CDR3 loop: CASSKGPTDEKLFF. The CDR3 DNA sequence: TGTGCCAGCAGCAAGGGACCAACGGATGAAAAACTGTTTTTT.

In the case of this clone: The same CDR3 is also encoded by other DNA sequences in this sample. The chain is built from TRBV27 and TRBJ1-2; unclear D gene. The CDR3 is 13 residues long. Trimming left V 3 bases short and J 5 bases short, with 10 bases between. The germline CDR1 and CDR2 sequences are MNHEY and SMNVEV (reference sequence). The CDR3 reads CASSFGLGYGYTF. In DNA, the CDR3 is TGTGCCAGCAGTTTTGGTCTCGGGTATGGCTACACCTTC.

The rearrangement links TRBV7-9 to TRBJ2-2; D unclear. Trimming cost V 3 bases and J 7 bases, with 6 bases left between them. The CDR3 has 12 residues. CDR1 and CDR2 from the germline V gene are SEHNR and FQNEAQ (reference sequence). The CDR3 bases are TGTGCCAGCAGCTTGGTCATCGGGGAGCTGTTTTTT. Translating it yields CASSLVIGELFF. Variable domain in full (rest from reference TRBV7-9 and TRBJ2-2): DTGVSQNPRHKITKRGQNVTFRCDPISEHNRLYWYRQTLGQGPEFLTYFQNEAQLEKSRLLSDRFSAERPKGSFSTLEIQRTEQGDSAMYLCASSLVIGELFFGEGSRLTVL.

V and J are TRBV5-4 and TRBJ2-1; D call uncertain. V gave up 4 bases and J gave up 5 bases, with 7 bases separating them. This CDR3 contains 12 residues. The germline V gene has CDR1 SGHNT and CDR2 YYREEE (reference sequence). In nucleotides, the CDR3 is TGTGCCAGCAGCATCCCCAACAATGAGCAGTTCTTC. Amino acid sequence: CASSIPNNEQFF. Based on the CDR3 plus reference TRBV5-4 and TRBJ2-1, the full variable domain is ETGVTQSPTHLIKTRGQQVTLRCSSQSGHNTVSWYQQALGQGPQFIFQYYREEENGRGNFPPRFSGLQFPNYSSELNVNALELDDSALYLCASSIPNNEQFFGPGTRLTVL.

The chain carries TRBV3-1 (or the pseudogene TRBV3-2) and TRBJ2-7, with D perhaps matching TRBD1 or TRBD2 (5 bases each). This CDR3 has 13 amino acids. V gave up 4 bases and J gave up 2 bases, with 9 bases separating them. Germline CDR1 and CDR2: LGHDT and YNNKEL (reference sequence). The CDR3 is CASSRDQTYEQYF. As DNA, the CDR3 is TGTGCCAGCAGCCGGGACCAAACCTACGAGCAGTACTTC.

With respect to this clone: This specimen includes other DNA sequences encoding the same CDR3. The gene calls are TRBV19 and TRBJ1-6, with unresolved D. The CDR3 consists of 15 residues. CDR1 LNHDA and CDR2 SQIVND come from the germline V gene (reference sequence). The V end lost 3 bases, the J end lost 0 bases, and 6 bases lay between the germline ends. Here the CDR3 reads CASSMGGSYNSPLHF. In DNA form, the CDR3 reads TGTGCCAGTAGTATGGGAGGCTCCTATAATTCACCCCTCCACTTT.

V gene TRBV6-1 combines with J gene TRBJ1-1; D possibly corresponds to TRBD1 (6 bases). This CDR3 spans 15 amino acids. V was cut by 3 bases and J by 1 base, with 12 bases left in between. CDR1 and CDR2 (germline): MNHNS, SASEGT. DNA for the CDR3: TGTGCCAGCAGTGATGGGGGCACATGGAACACTGAAGCTTTCTTT. Translating gives CASSDGGTWNTEAFF.

CDR3 DNA: TGTGCCAGCAGCGTTGGGACTAGCGGGGGGGCCTCGGGCACCGGGGAGCTGTTTTTT. Translating it yields CASSVGTSGGASGTGELFF. The chain carries TRBV7-8 and TRBJ2-2; 16 positions agree with TRBD2. The CDR3 spans 19 residues. CDR1 and CDR2 from the germline V gene are SGHVS and FQNEAQ. V trimming: 5 bases; J trimming: 4 bases; junction bases outside the gene matches: 10.

This chain uses TRBV12-3 or TRBV12-4 with TRBJ1-5, with 9 positions matching TRBD1. CDR3 length: 13 residues. V lost 6 bases, J lost 6 bases, and 3 bases stayed unmatched. The CDR3 region is CASRRDRAQPQHF. CDR3 DNA sequence: TGTGCCAGCAGACGGGACAGGGCTCAGCCCCAGCATTTT.

The chain joins TRBV18 to TRBJ1-2, with 7 bases aligning to TRBD1. The germline V gene encodes CDR1 KGHSH and CDR2 LQKENI. The V segment lost 0 bases and the J segment 8 bases; nucleotides outside the gene matches: 12. CDR3 length: 16 amino acids. The CDR3, as DNA: TGTGCCAGCTCACCACCGGAGAGGGGGCTTCGGAGGGGCTACACCTTC. This sequence encodes CASSPPERGLRRGYTF.

The chain recombines TRBV5-1 with TRBJ2-2; 9 positions match TRBD1. Germline V CDR1 and CDR2: SGHRS, YFSETQ. Trimming cost V 4 bases and J 2 bases; bases outside gene matches: 6. The CDR3 has 16 residues. CDR3 residues: CASSAPGQGNTGELFF. CDR3 sequence (DNA): TGCGCCAGCAGCGCACCGGGACAGGGTAACACCGGGGAGCTGTTTTTT.

This chain connects TRBV29-1 to TRBJ1-1; unclear D gene. This CDR3 region has 13 residues. Germline CDR1 SQVTM, CDR2 ANQGSEA. Trimming shortened V by 6 bases and J by 4 bases, and 15 bases separated the two germline ends. CDR3 region: CSVPTPGSTEAFF. DNA of the CDR3: TGCAGCGTCCCCACACCCGGGAGCACTGAAGCTTTCTTT.

For the CDR3, the DNA is TGTGCCAGTAGTGGGGCAGGGGGAACCGGGGAGCTGTTTTTT. Protein: CASSGAGGTGELFF. The J gene is TRBJ2-2, the V gene TRBV19; 7 bases fit TRBD1. V gave up 5 bases and J gave up 5 bases; unmatched junction bases: 5. Per germline, CDR1 LNHDA and CDR2 SQIVND (reference sequence). The CDR3 is 14 residues long.

V usage is TRBV5-1 and J usage is TRBJ2-7; TRBD1 agrees at 10 bases. Germline V gene lookup returns CDR1 SGHRS and CDR2 YFSETQ. CDR3 length: 15 amino acids. J was trimmed by 3 bases and V by 4 bases; bases with no gene match: 7. Here the CDR3 DNA reads TGCGCCAGCAGCGTGGGGACAGGGGCTTTCTACGAGCAGTACTTC. This encodes CASSVGTGAFYEQYF. The variable domain in full, with the rest retrieved from reference TRBV5-1 and TRBJ2-7, is KAGVTQTPRYLIKTRGQQVTLSCSPISGHRSVSWYQQTPGQGLQFLFEYFSETQRNKGNFPGRFSGRQFSNSRSEMNVSTLELGDSALYLCASSVGTGAFYEQYFGPGTRLTVT.

The gene calls are TRBV3-1 (or the pseudogene TRBV3-2) and TRBJ2-1, with TRBD2 matching 7 bases. J was trimmed by 16 bases and V by 1 base; bases with no gene match: 4. The length of the CDR3 is 11 residues. CDR1 and CDR2 (germline): LGHDT, YNNKEL (reference sequence). The CDR3 loop reads CASSQGQREFF. The CDR3 nucleotides read TGTGCCAGCAGCCAAGGGCAGCGGGAATTCTTC.

The chain is built from TRBV18 and TRBJ2-5; D not certain. The length of the CDR3 is 14 residues. The V and J ends lost 1 base and 2 bases respectively, with 8 bases between them. CDR1 and CDR2 from the germline V gene are KGHSH and LQKENI. Here the CDR3 reads CASSPLQRQETQYF. Written as DNA, the CDR3 is TGTGCCAGCTCACCACTACAGAGACAAGAGACCCAGTACTTC.

The chain combines TRBV4-2 with TRBJ2-2; TRBD2 agrees at 13 bases. With 4 bases clipped from V and 0 bases from J, the junction kept 11 bases outside the gene matches. CDR3 length: 20 amino acids. Germline values: CDR1 LGHNA, CDR2 YNFKEQ. The CDR3: CASSLQLGTSGASNTGELFF. For the CDR3, the DNA is TGTGCCAGCAGCCTCCAACTGGGGACTAGCGGGGCCTCGAACACCGGGGAGCTGTTTTTT.

This clone has just one count. In DNA, the CDR3 is TGCGCCAGCCGGCAGGGGGCGGAGAACAATGAGCAGTTCTTC. Translating it yields CASRQGAENNEQFF. The rearrangement links TRBV5-1 to TRBJ2-1; 8 bases align to TRBD1. Germline V gene lookup returns CDR1 SGHRS and CDR2 YFSETQ. The CDR3 runs 14 residues. J was trimmed by 5 bases and V by 7 bases; bases with no gene match: 8.

The chain combines TRBV5-1 with TRBJ2-7; perhaps TRBD1 as D (6 bases). Trimming took 4 bases from V and 4 from J, leaving 9 bases between them. The CDR3 extends over 12 amino acids. Germline CDR1 reads SGHRS; CDR2 reads YFSETQ. CDR3 in amino acids: CASSIQGYEQYF. The CDR3 coding sequence is TGCGCCAGCAGCATACAGGGTTACGAGCAGTACTTC.

J is TRBJ2-6 and V is TRBV3-1 (or the pseudogene TRBV3-2); possible D gene TRBD1, 6 bases. CDR3 size: 18 residues. Looked up from germline, CDR1 is LGHDT and CDR2 is YNNKEL (reference sequence). Trimming cost V 4 bases and J 4 bases, with 20 bases left between them. As DNA, the CDR3 is TGTGCCAGCAGCCTACAGGGCTCCACGTTAACCGGGGCCAACGTCCTGACTTTC. This encodes CASSLQGSTLTGANVLTF.

This chain joins TRBV2 and TRBJ2-1, with a tentative D call TRBD1 (5 bases). The CDR3 has 14 residues. CDR1 and CDR2 (germline): SNHLY, FYNNEI. V shed 9 bases and J shed 5 bases, with 17 bases lying between them. The CDR3 bases are TGTGCCAGGGGGCCTGGGATAACACACAATGAGCAGTTCTTC. The encoded protein is CARGPGITHNEQFF.

This clone appeared once. The CDR3 region has the DNA TGCGCCAGCAGCTTGGCGTCTCGGATGGAAACGGGGGGCTACACCTTC. Protein sequence: CASSLASRMETGGYTF. V usage is TRBV5-1 and J usage is TRBJ1-2; D not certain. Between the trimmed V and J ends, which lost 0 bases and 8 bases, there was a span of 20 bases. This CDR3 comprises 16 residues. Looked up from germline, CDR1 is SGHRS and CDR2 is YFSETQ.

This clone was counted between two and nine times. The chain employs TRBV30 and TRBJ1-5; 7 bases fit TRBD1. The V and J ends lost 5 bases and 1 base, in that order; junction bases with no gene match: 5. Germline lookup yields CDR1 GTSNPN and CDR2 SVGIG (reference sequence). This CDR3 spans 14 amino acids. The CDR3 DNA reads as TGTGCCTGGGGCAGGGGGGTAAGCAATCAGCCCCAGCATTTT. Translated: CAWGRGVSNQPQHF.

The chain uses TRBV6-1 and TRBJ2-3, with D possibly matching TRBD2 (5 bases). The CDR3 has 16 residues. The germline V gene has CDR1 MNHNS and CDR2 SASEGT. Trimming took off 1 base at V and 2 bases at J, with 13 bases between the two ends. The CDR3 protein is CASSEGWSGTTDTQYF. CDR3 DNA sequence: TGTGCCAGCAGTGAAGGGTGGAGCGGAACCACAGATACGCAGTATTTT.

CDR3 in DNA: TGCGCCAGCAGTGAATGGGGGGGCGAAGAAAAACTGTTTTTT. This translates into CASSEWGGEEKLFF. The rearrangement links TRBV10-2 to TRBJ1-4; D is possibly TRBD1 (6 bases). The V and J ends lost 3 bases and 8 bases respectively, with 13 bases between them. Germline CDR1 WSHSY, CDR2 SAAADI. This CDR3 has 14 amino acids.